These 27 T cell receptor beta chains were sequenced from one sample in a study of T cells in localized non-small cell lung cancer. Sequencing was performed with immunoSEQ multiplex PCR; in TCRdb, only in-frame clones are kept and a portion is missing. This sample yields some 34,000 clones, of which around 80% are seen a single time; about 16% belongs to the top ten. This specimen was peripheral blood, taken before any cancer treatment. Receptor source: a male donor older than 55 with stage III squamous cell lung carcinoma.

V gene TRBV15 combines with J gene TRBJ2-7; D gene ambiguous. The V gene lost 5 bases and the J gene lost 4 bases, with 12 bases spanning the gap. The CDR3 length is 13 residues. From germline, CDR1 is LNHNV and CDR2 YYDKDF (reference sequence). The CDR3 coding sequence is TGTGCCACCAGCGCGCAAGCATCATACGAGCAGTACTTC. This codes for CATSAQASYEQYF.

This clone was picked up a small number of times. This chain connects TRBV7-8 to TRBJ2-1; the D gene is possibly TRBD2 (6 bases). V lost 0 bases and J 0 bases, leaving 15 bases between the germline ends. The V gene's germline CDR1 is SGHVS and CDR2 FQNEAQ. There are 18 residues in the CDR3. The CDR3 protein is CASSLAFVGSSSYNEQFF. The CDR3, as DNA: TGTGCCAGCAGCTTAGCTTTTGTCGGGAGTAGCTCCTACAATGAGCAGTTCTTC. Combining the CDR3 with reference TRBV7-8 and TRBJ2-1 gives the whole variable domain GAGVSQSPRYKVAKRGQDVALRCDPISGHVSLFWYQQALGQGPEFLTYFQNEAQLDKSGLPSDRFFAERPEGSVSTLKIQRTQQEDSAVYLCASSLAFVGSSSYNEQFFGPGTRLTVL.

Only a few counts were recorded for this clone. The rearrangement joins TRBV11-2 to TRBJ1-5; no clear D gene. The V end lost 1 base, the J end lost 7 bases, and 8 bases lay between the germline ends. Germline CDR1 SGHAT, CDR2 FQNNGV. There are 13 residues in the CDR3. As DNA, the CDR3 is TGTGCCAGCAGCTTAGGGAGGTTCCAGCCCCAGCATTTT. This encodes CASSLGRFQPQHF.

The chain combines TRBV4-1 with TRBJ2-1; either TRBD1 or TRBD2 may supply D (6 bases each). The germline gives CDR1 MGHRA, CDR2 YSYEKL. The CDR3 consists of 13 residues. V was shortened by 1 base and J by 15 bases, with 16 bases between the two germline ends. The CDR3 DNA reads as TGCGCCAGCAGCCAAGTAATAGTCGGGGGCAGGTTCTTC. As protein: CASSQVIVGGRFF.

The genes are TRBV29-1 and TRBJ1-1, with D possibly matching TRBD1 (6 bases). The CDR3 is made up of 12 amino acids. Germline values: CDR1 SQVTM, CDR2 ANQGSEA. Between the trimmed V and J ends, which lost 4 bases and 5 bases, there was a span of 11 bases. The DNA of the CDR3 is TGCAGCGTTGGCAGGGGCGGGACTGAAGCTTTCTTT. Its protein product is CSVGRGGTEAFF.

The chain carries TRBV30 and TRBJ2-1, with D maybe TRBD2 (6 bases). CDR1 GTSNPN and CDR2 SVGIG come from the germline V gene (reference sequence). V was trimmed by 1 base and J by 7 bases, leaving 14 bases between them. The CDR3 length is 14 residues. Here the CDR3 DNA reads TGTGCCTGGAGTGCGGGACTTATAACAAATGAGCAGTTCTTC. Protein: CAWSAGLITNEQFF.

This clone was seen only a few times. The chain couples TRBV7-9 to TRBJ2-3, with no clear D. The germline V and J ends were trimmed by 3 bases and 3 bases, with 7 bases remaining between them. The CDR3 extends over 13 amino acids. CDR1 and CDR2 from the germline V gene are SEHNR and FQNEAQ (reference sequence). Written as DNA, the CDR3 is TGTGCCAGCAGCTTTGTTGTGACAGATACGCAGTATTTT. It translates to CASSFVVTDTQYF. Variable domain in full (rest from reference TRBV7-9 and TRBJ2-3): DTGVSQNPRHKITKRGQNVTFRCDPISEHNRLYWYRQTLGQGPEFLTYFQNEAQLEKSRLLSDRFSAERPKGSFSTLEIQRTEQGDSAMYLCASSFVVTDTQYFGPGTRLTVL.

This chain uses TRBV27 with TRBJ1-4, with D possibly TRBD1 on 6 matching bases. Germline V gene data show CDR1 as MNHEY and CDR2 as SMNVEV (reference sequence). V lost 1 base and J lost 7, with 10 bases in between. The CDR3 sequence is 14 residues long. CDR3 coding DNA: TGTGCCAGCAGTTTATATGGGGGCGGTGAAAAACTGTTTTTT. Its translation: CASSLYGGGEKLFF.

V and J are TRBV19 and TRBJ1-5; 10 nucleotides align to TRBD1. The CDR3 has 19 amino acids. J gave up 2 bases and V 11 bases, and 21 bases lay outside the gene matches. The germline V gene has CDR1 LNHDA and CDR2 SQIVND (reference sequence). CDR3 sequence reads: CASQVRGTGAFRGNQPQHF. The DNA for the CDR3 is TGTGCCTCACAAGTCCGAGGGACAGGGGCCTTCAGGGGCAATCAGCCCCAGCATTTT.

This chain connects TRBV6-5 to TRBJ1-5, with 7 bases that match TRBD1. Germline V gene sequence: CDR1 MNHEY, CDR2 SVGAGI. Trimming removed 6 bases from V and 3 bases from J; junction bases left unmatched: 8. The CDR3 is 15 amino acids. The CDR3 sequence: CASSLGQTNNQPQHF. In nucleotides, the CDR3 is TGTGCCAGCAGCCTGGGACAGACCAACAATCAGCCCCAGCATTTT.

The gene calls are TRBV9 and TRBJ2-1, with 8 bases aligning to TRBD2. The V and J ends lost 3 bases and 1 base, in that order; junction bases with no gene match: 3. Per the germline V gene, CDR1 is SGDLS and CDR2 is YYNGEE. The CDR3 covers 15 residues. The CDR3 spells CASSERLASYNEQFF. CDR3 nucleotide sequence: TGTGCCAGCAGCGAACGACTAGCGTCCTACAATGAGCAGTTCTTC. The entire variable domain, with the rest obtained from reference TRBV9 and TRBJ2-1, is as follows: DSGVTQTPKHLITATGQRVTLRCSPRSGDLSVYWYQQSLDQGLQFLIQYYNGEERAKGNILERFSAQQFPDLHSELNLSSLELGDSALYFCASSERLASYNEQFFGPGTRLTVL.

Notes on this clone: At one boundary the junction diverges from the germline segment, which might be a read error. The chain carries TRBV2 and TRBJ1-3; 8 bases align to TRBD1. CDR1 SNHLY and CDR2 FYNNEI come from the germline V gene. This CDR3 has 15 residues. The CDR3 nucleotides are TGTGCCATCAGTCCAGGGACAGGCGATCGAAACACCATATATTTT. Its translation: CAISPGTGDRNTIYF.

The J gene is TRBJ2-2, the V gene TRBV15, with TRBD1 identical over 8 bases. CDR1 LNHNV and CDR2 YYDKDF come from the germline V gene (reference sequence). The CDR3 runs to 14 residues. With V trimmed by 8 bases and J by 4 bases, 6 bases remained unmatched. CDR3 in amino acids: CATARGRGTGELFF. The CDR3 DNA sequence: TGTGCCACCGCCAGGGGGCGGGGCACCGGGGAGCTGTTTTTT.

The V call is TRBV5-5, the J call TRBJ1-5, with 7 bases lining up with TRBD1. The germline V gene has CDR1 SGHKS and CDR2 YYEKEE (reference sequence). V dropped 2 bases and J dropped 5; count of bases not matched to a gene: 4. This CDR3 comprises 14 residues. The CDR3 DNA sequence: TGTGCCAGCAGCTTAACAGGGGATTATCAGCCCCAGCATTTT. This encodes CASSLTGDYQPQHF.

V and J are TRBV7-3 and TRBJ2-4; D not certain. V lost 2 bases and J lost 9, with 14 bases in between. The germline gives CDR1 SGHTA, CDR2 FQGTGA. CDR3 length equals 14 residues. CDR3 nucleotides: TGTGCCAGCAGCTTAGATTCTGCCGCTGGCATTCAGTACTTC. Amino acids: CASSLDSAAGIQYF.

This clone was recorded once. The V gene is TRBV5-4, the J gene TRBJ2-1; tentatively, D is TRBD2 (6 bases). Germline V gene sequence: CDR1 SGHNT, CDR2 YYREEE (reference sequence). The V and J ends lost 0 bases and 8 bases respectively, with 9 bases between them. The CDR3 loop spans 13 amino acids. The CDR3 DNA reads as TGTGCCAGCAGCTTGGCGGGAGTCTATGAGCAGTTCTTC. It codes for CASSLAGVYEQFF.

The rearrangement links TRBV11-1 to TRBJ1-2, with D possibly being TRBD1 (5 bases). V was cut by 5 bases and J by 3 bases, with 10 bases left in between. The length of the CDR3 is 13 residues. Germline V gene sequence: CDR1 SGHAT, CDR2 FQDESV (reference sequence). CDR3 residues: CASSPGLDYGYTF. The CDR3 region has the DNA TGTGCCAGCAGCCCGGGACTCGACTATGGCTACACCTTC.

CDR3 DNA: TGTGCCAGCAGCTTTGCTAGCGGCACCTACAATGAGCAGTTCTTC. Translated: CASSFASGTYNEQFF. The V call is TRBV7-2, the J call TRBJ2-1; 7 nucleotides match TRBD2. The CDR3 has 15 amino acids. V lost 3 bases to trimming and J lost 2 bases; unmatched junction nucleotides: 4. The V gene's germline CDR1 is SGHTA and CDR2 FQGNSA.

The J gene is TRBJ1-1, the V gene TRBV30, with D possibly TRBD1 on 6 matching bases. The CDR3 is 12 amino acids. The germline V gene has CDR1 GTSNPN and CDR2 SVGIG (reference sequence). The germline V and J ends were trimmed by 3 bases and 1 base, with 6 bases remaining between them. CDR3 sequence: CAWRGQNTEAFF. As DNA, the CDR3 is TGTGCCTGGAGGGGACAGAACACTGAAGCTTTCTTT.

This chain joins TRBV6-6 and TRBJ2-2; D is unresolved. CDR3 length: 16 amino acids. The germline CDR1 and CDR2 sequences are MNHNY and SVGAGI (reference sequence). Trimming took 0 bases from V and 6 from J, leaving 14 bases between them. The CDR3 coding sequence is TGTGCCAGCAGTTACTCGGTCGGATCCCCTGCCGGGGAGCTGTTTTTT. Protein sequence: CASSYSVGSPAGELFF.

The gene calls are TRBV18 and TRBJ1-1; D remains ambiguous. The V end lost 5 bases, the J end lost 1 base, and 14 bases lay between the germline ends. This CDR3 region has 15 residues. Germline values: CDR1 KGHSH, CDR2 LQKENI. CDR3 in amino acids: CASSSLDGRNTEAFF. In nucleotides, the CDR3 is TGTGCCAGCTCATCCCTCGACGGTAGGAACACTGAAGCTTTCTTT.

This clone came up a few times. One end of the junction fails to match germline, which may point to a read error. The genes are TRBV15 and TRBJ2-1, with 15 bases aligning to TRBD2. CDR1 and CDR2 (germline): LNHNV, YYDKDF (reference sequence). This CDR3 has 19 residues. The CDR3 bases are TGTGCCACCAGCAGGGGGACTAGCGGGGGGCCTAGGTCCTCCAATGAGCAGTTCTTC. Translating it yields CATSRGTSGGPRSSNEQFF. Filled out from reference TRBV15 and TRBJ2-1, the complete variable domain reads DAMVIQNPRYQVTQFGKPVTLSCSQTLNHNVMYWYQQKSSQAPKLLFHYYDKDFNNEADTPDNFQSRRPNTSFCFLDIRSPGLGDTAMYLCATSRGTSGGPRSSNEQFFGPGTRLTVL.

The chain joins TRBV5-4 to TRBJ2-1; the match to TRBD1 covers 9 bases. V was clipped by 2 bases and J by 5 bases; unmatched bases: 8. From germline, CDR1 is SGHNT and CDR2 YYREEE (reference sequence). The CDR3 runs 16 residues. CDR3 DNA sequence: TGTGCCAGCAGCTTTCCCCCTACAGGGGGCCACAATGAGCAGTTCTTC. Translating it yields CASSFPPTGGHNEQFF.

The chain recombines TRBV5-1 with TRBJ2-3; TRBD2 matches at 8 bases. J gave up 2 bases and V 4 bases, and 3 bases lay outside the gene matches. The CDR3 consists of 14 residues. CDR1 is SGHRS, CDR2 YFSETQ, per germline. The CDR3, as DNA: TGCGCCAGCAGCGTTAGCGGGGTCACAGATACGCAGTATTTT. Encoded protein: CASSVSGVTDTQYF.

This chain links TRBV28 with TRBJ1-5, with D hard to call. Germline-derived CDR1 and CDR2 are MDHEN and SYDVKM. The V end lost 5 bases, the J end lost 4 bases, and 3 bases lay between the germline ends. The CDR3 is made up of 11 amino acids. CDR3 residues: CASSQNQPQHF. Here the CDR3 DNA reads TGTGCCAGCAGTCAGAATCAGCCCCAGCATTTT.

This clone was counted between two and nine times. The chain recombines TRBV6-1 with TRBJ2-2; D possibly corresponds to TRBD1 (5 bases). This CDR3 is built from 15 residues. Trimming stripped 6 bases from V and 13 bases from J, with 24 bases between. The germline CDR1 and CDR2 sequences are MNHNS and SASEGT. The DNA of the CDR3 is TGTGCCAGCAGCCCTATAGGACAATATAAGTCGGGGCTGTTTTTT. Translated: CASSPIGQYKSGLFF.

This clone has a single count. CDR3 loop: CASSQDSNYGYTF. CDR3 nucleotide sequence: TGCGCCAGCAGTCAGGACAGTAACTATGGCTACACCTTC. This sequence joins TRBV5-1 and TRBJ1-2; possibly TRBD1 for D (6 bases). The CDR3 has 13 residues. Germline values: CDR1 SGHRS, CDR2 YFSETQ. V lost 5 bases, J lost 1 base, and 9 bases lay in between.